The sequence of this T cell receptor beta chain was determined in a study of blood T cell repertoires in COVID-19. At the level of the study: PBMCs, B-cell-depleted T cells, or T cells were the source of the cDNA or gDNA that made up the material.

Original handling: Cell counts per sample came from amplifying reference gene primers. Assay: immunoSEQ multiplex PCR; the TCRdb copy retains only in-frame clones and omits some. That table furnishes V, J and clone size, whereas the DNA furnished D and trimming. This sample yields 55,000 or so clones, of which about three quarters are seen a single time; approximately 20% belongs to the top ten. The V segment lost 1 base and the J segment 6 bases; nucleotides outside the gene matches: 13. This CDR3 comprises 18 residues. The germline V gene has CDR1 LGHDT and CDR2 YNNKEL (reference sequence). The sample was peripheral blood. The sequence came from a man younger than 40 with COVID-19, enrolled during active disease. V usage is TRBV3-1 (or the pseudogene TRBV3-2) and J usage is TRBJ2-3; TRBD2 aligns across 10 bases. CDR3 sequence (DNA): TGTGCCAGCAGCCAAGGTGCCCTAGCTAGCGGGAGTGGGGATACGCAGTATTTT. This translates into CASSQGALASGSGDTQYF.